What follows are 31 T cell receptor beta chains derived from one specimen sequenced in a study of T cell responses to AZD1222 COVID-19 vaccine. Assay used: immunoSEQ multiplex PCR; TCRdb lists only in-frame clones, some missing. The sample shows 150,000 to 200,000 clones, approximately 93% of them seen only once. Sequencing used peripheral blood, obtained on day 0 of AZD1222 vaccination. The receptors were sampled from an adult in good health.

This clone has more than one count but fewer than ten. The rearrangement links TRBV6-5 to TRBJ1-4; no clear D. The CDR3 extends over 15 amino acids. V gave up 6 bases and J gave up 8 bases, with 19 bases separating them. Germline CDR1 reads MNHEY; CDR2 reads SVGAGI. This CDR3 reads CASSRGRIGPEKLFF. In DNA, the CDR3 is TGTGCCAGCAGCCGAGGGAGGATTGGTCCCGAAAAACTGTTTTTT.

V usage is TRBV5-4 and J usage is TRBJ2-2; the D is unclear. The germline V and J ends were trimmed by 5 bases and 1 base, with 9 bases remaining between them. The CDR3 sequence is 14 residues long. Per the germline V gene, CDR1 is SGHNT and CDR2 is YYREEE (reference sequence). The CDR3 nucleotides read TGTGCCAGCAGGTCTACAATGAACACCGGGGAGCTGTTTTTT. Translation: CASRSTMNTGELFF. The complete variable domain, with remaining parts taken from reference TRBV5-4 and TRBJ2-2, reads ETGVTQSPTHLIKTRGQQVTLRCSSQSGHNTVSWYQQALGQGPQFIFQYYREEENGRGNFPPRFSGLQFPNYSSELNVNALELDDSALYLCASRSTMNTGELFFGEGSRLTVL.

V gene TRBV21-1 combines with J gene TRBJ1-6; no DNA check was done on the table's D call, TRBD1. TRBV21-1 counts as a pseudogene. The CDR3 contains 17 residues. For the CDR3, the DNA is TGTGCCAGCAGCAAAGTAGAGAGCGGACAGGGAAATTCACCCCTCCACTTT. Its translation: CASSKVESGQGNSPLHF.

The rearrangement links TRBV5-1 to TRBJ1-1; D is ambiguous. Germline-derived CDR1 and CDR2 are SGHRS and YFSETQ. V dropped 4 bases and J dropped 4 bases, with 11 bases sitting between them. The CDR3 covers 13 residues. This CDR3 is CASSLRKVTEAFF. DNA of the CDR3: TGCGCCAGCAGCCTCAGGAAGGTCACTGAAGCTTTCTTT.

The chain carries TRBV19 and TRBJ2-1; 7 positions match TRBD1. The V and J ends lost 3 bases and 2 bases, in that order; junction bases with no gene match: 4. Germline-derived CDR1 and CDR2 are LNHDA and SQIVND (reference sequence). This CDR3 spans 15 amino acids. CDR3 region: CASSIVTGAYNEQFF. The CDR3 nucleotides read TGTGCCAGTAGTATCGTAACAGGGGCCTACAATGAGCAGTTCTTC.

The rearrangement joins TRBV12-5 to TRBJ2-4; D possibly matches TRBD1 or TRBD2 (6 bases each). Germline V lookup: CDR1 LGHNT, CDR2 FRNRAP. This CDR3 has 17 amino acids. V was cut by 0 bases and J by 1 base, with 13 bases left in between. The DNA for the CDR3 is TGTGCTAGTGGTTTGGTACGGGGGCAAGGTGCCAAAAACATTCAGTACTTC. This gives the protein CASGLVRGQGAKNIQYF.

This clone was seen just once. The CDR3 spells CASSSDVGPKAFF. Written as DNA, the CDR3 is TGTGCCAGCAGTTCAGACGTCGGGCCTAAAGCTTTCTTT. This rearrangement joins TRBV28 to TRBJ1-1, with D unresolved. Trimming took off 4 bases at V and 9 bases at J, with 15 bases between the two ends. The CDR3 is 13 residues long. Germline V gene lookup returns CDR1 MDHEN and CDR2 SYDVKM.

The V call is TRBV3-1 (or the pseudogene TRBV3-2), the J call TRBJ1-1, with D tentatively TRBD1 (6 bases). Germline CDR1 reads LGHDT; CDR2 reads YNNKEL (reference sequence). CDR3 length: 15 residues. V was cut by 1 base and J by 3 bases, with 12 bases left in between. The CDR3 region is CASSQVNRVDTEAFF. The CDR3, as DNA: TGTGCCAGCAGCCAAGTGAACAGGGTCGACACTGAAGCTTTCTTT.

The gene calls are TRBV6-5 and TRBJ1-6; D gene uncertain. The CDR3 consists of 15 residues. Germline V gene data show CDR1 as MNHEY and CDR2 as SVGAGI. Trimming pared 6 bases from V and 8 bases from J, leaving 17 bases between. The CDR3: CASREEGSNHSPLHF. CDR3 nucleotides: TGTGCCAGCAGAGAGGAGGGATCTAACCATTCACCCCTCCACTTT.

The chain couples TRBV20-1 to TRBJ2-5; D is uncertain. The V end was cut by 3 bases, the J end by 4 bases, with 12 bases between. There are 13 residues in the CDR3. Germline V gene data show CDR1 as DFQATT and CDR2 as SNEGSKA (reference sequence). CDR3: CSASRPPTETQYF. In DNA, the CDR3 is TGCAGTGCTAGTCGTCCCCCCACAGAGACCCAGTACTTC.

The chain uses TRBV29-1 and TRBJ2-3, with 14 nucleotides matching TRBD2. V was pared by 8 bases and J by 8 bases, with 9 bases of the junction left unmatched. Germline V gene data show CDR1 as SQVTM and CDR2 as ANQGSEA. There are 14 residues in the CDR3. CDR3 protein: CSPRLAGGPGTQYF. The CDR3 bases are TGCAGCCCGAGACTAGCGGGGGGGCCGGGTACGCAGTATTTT.

The chain uses TRBV9 and TRBJ2-3; no clear D. Germline lookup yields CDR1 SGDLS and CDR2 YYNGEE. The CDR3 runs to 14 residues. The V gene lost 4 bases and the J gene lost 4 bases, with 13 bases spanning the gap. This CDR3 is CASSLQGRSDTQYF. DNA of the CDR3: TGTGCCAGCAGCCTACAAGGGCGGTCAGATACGCAGTATTTT.

In its sample, this clone was seen once. V gene TRBV5-1 combines with J gene TRBJ2-7; TRBD2 matches at 8 bases. The germline CDR1 and CDR2 sequences are SGHRS and YFSETQ. V lost 2 bases and J lost 4; bases outside the gene matches: 14. This CDR3 is built from 17 residues. CDR3 sequence reads: CASSFNSGTTLGYEQYF. In DNA, the CDR3 is TGCGCCAGCAGCTTCAATAGCGGGACTACCCTCGGATACGAGCAGTACTTC. Complete variable domain (other parts from reference TRBV5-1 and TRBJ2-7): KAGVTQTPRYLIKTRGQQVTLSCSPISGHRSVSWYQQTPGQGLQFLFEYFSETQRNKGNFPGRFSGRQFSNSRSEMNVSTLELGDSALYLCASSFNSGTTLGYEQYFGPGTRLTVT.

This chain joins TRBV5-1 and TRBJ2-7; no clear D gene. CDR1 and CDR2 (germline): SGHRS, YFSETQ. V was shortened by 0 bases and J by 2 bases, with 6 bases between the two germline ends. This CDR3 has 13 amino acids. The CDR3 is CASSLDSPYEQYF. The CDR3 DNA sequence: TGCGCCAGCAGCTTGGACAGCCCCTACGAGCAGTACTTC.

CDR3 coding DNA: TGTGCCAGCACCTGGGGCGGGACGGACACTGAAGCTTTCTTT. This sequence encodes CASTWGGTDTEAFF. The gene calls are TRBV5-6 and TRBJ1-1, with D tentatively TRBD1 (5 bases). The ends were cut back, 6 bases at V and 3 bases at J, with 15 bases in the middle. Germline V CDR1 and CDR2: SGHDT, YYEEEE. This CDR3 has 14 residues. Full variable domain (missing parts from reference TRBV5-6 and TRBJ1-1): DAGVTQSPTHLIKTRGQQVTLRCSPKSGHDTVSWYQQALGQGPQFIFQYYEEEERQRGNFPDRFSGHQFPNYSSELNVNALLLGDSALYLCASTWGGTDTEAFFGQGTRLTVV.

The rearrangement uses TRBV4-2 and TRBJ2-1; perhaps TRBD2 as D (7 bases). CDR1 is LGHNA and CDR2 is YNFKEQ in the germline V gene. This CDR3 has 14 amino acids. The V and J ends lost 10 bases and 4 bases respectively, with 17 bases between them. CDR3 amino acids: CATRGALSYNEQFF. Here the CDR3 DNA reads TGTGCCACCCGGGGGGCACTCAGTTACAATGAGCAGTTCTTC.

The chain couples TRBV6-5 to TRBJ2-2, with TRBD1 as a possible D gene (5 bases). Germline V gene sequence: CDR1 MNHEY, CDR2 SVGAGI. V gave up 5 bases and J gave up 4 bases, with 11 bases separating them. The CDR3 spans 14 residues. The CDR3 DNA sequence: TGTGCCAGCAGTCTAAAGACAGCCACCGGGGAGCTGTTTTTT. Encoded protein: CASSLKTATGELFF.

This rearrangement joins TRBV2 to TRBJ1-1; the D gene is possibly TRBD1 (5 bases). Trimming took 8 bases from V and 3 from J, leaving 10 bases between them. Germline V CDR1 and CDR2: SNHLY, FYNNEI. The CDR3 runs 12 residues. DNA of the CDR3: TGTGCCAGCGGCAGGGACTACACTGAAGCTTTCTTT. Its protein product is CASGRDYTEAFF.

CDR3 sequence: CASRNTGTTGEQYF. In DNA, the CDR3 is TGCGCCAGCAGGAACACCGGGACTACCGGCGAGCAGTACTTC. V usage is TRBV5-1 and J usage is TRBJ2-7; 7 bases fit TRBD2. V gave up 5 bases and J gave up 6 bases; unmatched junction bases: 11. CDR1 and CDR2 (germline): SGHRS, YFSETQ. This CDR3 has 14 amino acids.

The gene calls are TRBV6-5 and TRBJ1-2, with D maybe TRBD1 (5 bases). The CDR3 covers 13 residues. CDR1 is MNHEY, CDR2 SVGAGI, per germline. Trimming removed 8 bases at V and 7 bases at J, with 17 bases between. DNA for the CDR3: TGTGCCAGCTCCTCGGGACCTCAGGGTGGCTACACCTTC. This translates into CASSSGPQGGYTF.

This clone turned up a few times. J is TRBJ1-2 and V is TRBV12-3 or TRBV12-4; no firm D call. Trimming pared 6 bases from V and 4 bases from J, leaving 12 bases between. CDR3 length: 13 amino acids. CDR3 residues: CASRGQAAYGYTF. The CDR3 nucleotides read TGTGCCAGCAGGGGTCAGGCCGCCTATGGCTACACCTTC.

V and J are TRBV24-1 and TRBJ2-7; the D gene could be TRBD1 or TRBD2 (5 bases each). V was shortened by 1 base and J by 2 bases, with 20 bases between the two germline ends. CDR3 length equals 18 residues. Germline assignment: CDR1 KGHDR and CDR2 SFDVKD. CDR3: CATSDLSFRAVATYEQYF. CDR3 nucleotide sequence: TGTGCCACCAGTGATTTATCGTTCAGGGCGGTAGCGACCTACGAGCAGTACTTC.

CDR3: CASSEMYEQFF. The CDR3 DNA reads as TGTGCCAGCAGTGAAATGTATGAGCAGTTCTTC. The rearrangement links TRBV2 to TRBJ2-1; D not resolved. The CDR3 contains 11 residues. V gave up 2 bases and J gave up 8 bases, with 4 bases separating them. Germline-derived CDR1 and CDR2 are SNHLY and FYNNEI.

Of note for this clone: Sequence at one end of the junction differs from germline and may be a read error. The chain recombines TRBV7-9 with TRBJ2-7; the D gene is possibly TRBD1 (6 bases). The CDR3 contains 13 residues. Germline values: CDR1 SEHNR, CDR2 FQNEAQ (reference sequence). The chain's CDR3 is CASSEGGLGGLHF. CDR3 nucleotide sequence: TGTGCCAGCAGCGAAGGGGGTCTTGGGGGCCTTCACTTC.

The V call is TRBV27, the J call TRBJ2-2, with 8 nucleotides matching TRBD1. Germline-derived CDR1 and CDR2 are MNHEY and SMNVEV (reference sequence). The CDR3 is 14 residues long. V lost 7 bases, J lost 7 bases, and 8 bases stayed unmatched. The CDR3 here is CASTRSGGSGELFF. The DNA for the CDR3 is TGTGCCAGCACCCGGTCAGGGGGCAGCGGGGAGCTGTTTTTT.

This rearrangement joins TRBV14 to TRBJ1-6; no clear D. The CDR3 sequence is 13 residues long. CDR1 is SGHDN and CDR2 is FVKESK in the germline V gene. V was cut by 5 bases and J by 9 bases, with 11 bases left in between. The CDR3 is CASSESTRSPLHF. The CDR3 DNA sequence: TGTGCCAGCAGCGAATCAACGCGTTCACCCCTCCACTTT.

In this sample, this clone turned up a few times. J is TRBJ2-7 and V is TRBV9, with D perhaps matching TRBD2 (5 bases). Germline CDR1 is SGDLS and CDR2 is YYNGEE. The CDR3 length is 13 residues. V was pared by 4 bases and J by 7 bases, with 15 bases between. CDR3 nucleotide sequence: TGTGCCAGCAGCCCCGGTAATCCGGGGGAGCAGTACTTC. Protein sequence: CASSPGNPGEQYF.

The chain has TRBV27 and TRBJ1-6; D gene unclear. The V gene lost 2 bases and the J gene lost 14 bases, with 13 bases spanning the gap. Looked up from germline, CDR1 is MNHEY and CDR2 is SMNVEV (reference sequence). The CDR3 length is 13 residues. The CDR3 is CASSLTRKRALHF. The DNA of the CDR3 is TGTGCCAGCAGTTTAACACGGAAGCGTGCCCTCCACTTT.

This sequence joins TRBV19 and TRBJ1-2; no reliable D call. Trimming removed 5 bases at V and 2 bases at J, with 6 bases between. This CDR3 has 12 residues. The V gene's germline CDR1 is LNHDA and CDR2 SQIVND (reference sequence). As DNA, the CDR3 is TGTGCCAGTAGTCCCCGCAACTATGGCTACACCTTC. Translated, it gives CASSPRNYGYTF.

CDR3 DNA: TGTGCCAGTAGTATTTTAACAGCCGGAAGCAATCAGCCCCAGCATTTT. It encodes CASSILTAGSNQPQHF. This chain connects TRBV19 to TRBJ1-5; D unclear. V lost 3 bases and J 1 base, leaving 13 bases between the germline ends. The CDR3 loop spans 16 amino acids. The germline CDR1 and CDR2 sequences are LNHDA and SQIVND (reference sequence).

The V and J genes are TRBV11-2 and TRBJ1-1; D is uncertain. The CDR3 consists of 11 residues. Between the trimmed V and J ends, which lost 5 bases and 6 bases, there was a span of 7 bases. Germline-derived CDR1 and CDR2 are SGHAT and FQNNGV. The DNA for the CDR3 is TGTGCCAGCAGCCGGTGGGCTGAAGCTTTCTTT. Translation gives CASSRWAEAFF.